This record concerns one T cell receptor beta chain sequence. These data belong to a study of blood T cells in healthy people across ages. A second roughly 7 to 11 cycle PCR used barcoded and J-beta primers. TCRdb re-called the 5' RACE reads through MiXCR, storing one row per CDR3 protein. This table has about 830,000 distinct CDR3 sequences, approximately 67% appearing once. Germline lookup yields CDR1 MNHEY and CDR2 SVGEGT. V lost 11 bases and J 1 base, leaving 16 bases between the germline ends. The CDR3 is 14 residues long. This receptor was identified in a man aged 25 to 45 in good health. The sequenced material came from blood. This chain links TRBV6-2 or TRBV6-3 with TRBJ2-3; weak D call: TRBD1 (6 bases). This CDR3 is CASRAGARTDTQYF. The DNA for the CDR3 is TGTGCCTCCAGGGCAGGGGCCCGCACAGATACGCAGTATTTT.